The T cell receptor beta chain under discussion was sequenced for a study of blood T cells in healthy people across ages. Study results and limitations: Older individuals had lower TCR beta diversity per million T cells (the decline was roughly linear). Calculation of diversity from one million T cells yielded estimates considered to be underestimates.

CDR3 length equals 14 residues. The germline V gene encodes CDR1 MNHEY and CDR2 SMNVEV (reference sequence). Donors were healthy Caucasian individuals from Russia aged roughly 6 to 100. Total RNA, at least 6 micrograms per sample, was extracted from PBMCs. Comments on this clonotype: Its specificity is unknown.

Primed by a sample-barcoded 5' primer and a J-beta primer mix, a second PCR proceeded for about 6 to 11 cycles. TCRdb processed the 5' RACE reads anew with MiXCR; each CDR3 protein has one entry. The repertoire holds approximately 1.5 million distinct CDR3 sequences, with 34% as singletons. Sequences were obtained from blood. The J gene is TRBJ2-1, the V gene TRBV27; possible D gene TRBD2, 5 bases. The J call may be mistaken, given a closer DNA end match to TRBJ2-7. The receptor was isolated from a woman aged 25 to 39 in good health. The CDR3 DNA sequence: TGTGCCAGCAGGTCTACCGGGGTAAGACGCGAGCAGTACTTC. Amino acids: CASRSTGVRREQYF.